This T cell receptor beta chain emerged from a study of OX40 agonist ivuxolimab in advanced cancers. Study observations and caveats: CD4+ and CD8+ blood T cells expanded clonally by week 6 at 0.1 to 3.0 mg/kg. CD4+ T cells averaged fewer expanded clones than CD8+ T cells.

Of note for this clone: Its specificity is unknown.

Clones were read by immunoSEQ multiplex PCR, and TCRdb kept only the in-frame ones, dropping some. The repertoire has 100,000 or so clones, roughly nine tenths of them found once; the top ten carry 5.5%. Germline CDR1 SGHRS, CDR2 YFSETQ. V was shortened by 2 bases and J by 6 bases, with 10 bases between the two germline ends. This CDR3 has 13 amino acids. This specimen was CD4+ or CD8+ T cells sorted from blood, taken in a trial of the OX40 agonist ivuxolimab. The chain links TRBV5-1 to TRBJ2-3; D is unresolved. The receptor was isolated from an adult with an advanced solid tumor such as melanoma, head and neck, liver or kidney cancer. The CDR3 is CASSFGQSDTQYF. The CDR3 DNA sequence: TGCGCCAGCAGCTTCGGTCAGTCGGATACGCAGTATTTT.